A single sample gave rise to the 16 T cell receptor beta chains below, sequenced in a study of T cells after somatic rescue of genetic block. TCRdb's copy holds only in-frame clones and misses some; the assay was immunoSEQ multiplex PCR. The sample has 60,000 to 75,000 clones, about 91% seen once. The sequencing sample was made of peripheral blood mononuclear cells (PBMCs). These receptor sequences come from a man aged 40-49 years.

This chain connects TRBV29-1 to TRBJ2-5, with TRBD2 matching 11 bases. The CDR3 runs 15 residues. V lost 7 bases to trimming and J lost 5 bases; unmatched junction nucleotides: 12. Germline V lookup: CDR1 SQVTM, CDR2 ANQGSEA. The CDR3 spells CSARELAGVGETQYF. DNA for the CDR3: TGCAGCGCCAGGGAACTAGCGGGAGTCGGGGAGACCCAGTACTTC.

The chain joins TRBV7-6 to TRBJ2-1, with 9 bases that match TRBD2. Trimming took 3 bases from V and 5 from J; bases not matched to a gene: 8. The germline CDR1 and CDR2 sequences are SGHVS and FNYEAQ. The CDR3 loop spans 16 amino acids. DNA for the CDR3: TGTGCCAGCAGCTTTGGGGTTAGCGGGAGCGACAATGAGCAGTTCTTC. Translated, it gives CASSFGVSGSDNEQFF.

This clone was picked up one time. The J gene is TRBJ2-2, the V gene TRBV6-5; D is ambiguous. The CDR3 is made up of 13 amino acids. Germline V CDR1 and CDR2: MNHEY, SVGAGI. V was trimmed by 8 bases and J by 3 bases, leaving 10 bases between them. The CDR3 DNA follows: TGTGCCAGCCTGGAAGACTACACCGGGGAGCTGTTTTTT. Protein sequence: CASLEDYTGELFF.

The V call is TRBV28, the J call TRBJ1-5, with 8 bases lining up with TRBD1. CDR1 and CDR2 from the germline V gene are MDHEN and SYDVKM. This CDR3 region has 16 residues. The J segment lost 3 bases and the V segment lost 5 bases, leaving 9 bases of the junction unmatched. The chain's CDR3 is CASSPTGQGINQPQHF. The CDR3 nucleotides are TGTGCCAGCAGTCCAACTGGACAGGGTATCAATCAGCCCCAGCATTTT.

This clone appeared once. J is TRBJ2-2 and V is TRBV5-4, with D possibly TRBD2 on 5 matching bases. Looked up from germline, CDR1 is SGHNT and CDR2 is YYREEE (reference sequence). Trimming cost V 4 bases and J 7 bases, with 14 bases left between them. The CDR3 length is 14 residues. The CDR3: CASSHLPGVGELFF. CDR3 in DNA: TGTGCCAGCAGCCATCTCCCCGGGGTCGGGGAGCTGTTTTTT.

The chain links TRBV6-5 to TRBJ2-5; 7 bases fit TRBD2. The V and J ends lost 0 bases and 1 base, in that order; junction bases with no gene match: 5. CDR3 size: 16 residues. The V gene's germline CDR1 is MNHEY and CDR2 SVGAGI. This chain's CDR3 is CASSYSSRGGQETQYF. DNA for the CDR3: TGTGCCAGCAGTTACTCGAGTCGCGGGGGCCAAGAGACCCAGTACTTC.

This rearrangement joins TRBV6-5 to TRBJ2-1; 8 bases map to TRBD1. Germline CDR1 reads MNHEY; CDR2 reads SVGAGI. This CDR3 has 15 residues. Trimming took 6 bases from V and 2 from J; bases not matched to a gene: 6. Here the CDR3 reads CASSIDRGAYNEQFF. DNA of the CDR3: TGTGCCAGCAGCATCGACAGGGGTGCCTACAATGAGCAGTTCTTC.

The chain couples TRBV19 to TRBJ2-3; D is perhaps TRBD2 (6 bases). Trimming removed 1 base from V and 6 bases from J, with 8 bases in between. The germline CDR1 and CDR2 sequences are LNHDA and SQIVND (reference sequence). The CDR3 contains 13 residues. CDR3 coding DNA: TGTGCCAGTAGTATAGCGGGAGTGGATACGCAGTATTTT. Encoded protein: CASSIAGVDTQYF.

The rearrangement uses TRBV4-2 and TRBJ2-1; D gene ambiguous. The CDR3 is made up of 12 amino acids. In germline, CDR1 is LGHNA, CDR2 YNFKEQ. Trimming stripped 2 bases from V and 7 bases from J, with 6 bases between. The CDR3 DNA sequence: TGTGCCAGCAGCCAAAACCGGAATGAGCAGTTCTTC. As protein: CASSQNRNEQFF.

The CDR3 reads CAWSVPGARDTF. The CDR3, as DNA: TGTGCCTGGAGTGTCCCCGGGGCCCGTGACACCTTC. The V gene is TRBV30, the J gene TRBJ1-2; tentative D call: TRBD1 (5 bases). CDR3 length: 12 amino acids. The ends were cut back, 0 bases at V and 12 bases at J, with 14 bases in the middle. Germline-derived CDR1 and CDR2 are GTSNPN and SVGIG (reference sequence). Using reference TRBV30 and TRBJ1-2 for the parts outside the CDR3, the full variable domain is SQTIHQWPATLVQPVGSPLSLECTVEGTSNPNLYWYRQAAGRGLQLLFYSVGIGQISSEVPQNLSASRPQDRQFILSSKKLLLSDSGFYLCAWSVPGARDTFGSGTRLTVV.

CDR3 bases: TGTGCCATCAGGCAGGAAAAAGAGACCCAGTACTTC. It yields the protein CAIRQEKETQYF. The V gene is TRBV10-3, the J gene TRBJ2-5; no firm D call. The CDR3 extends over 12 amino acids. V was cut by 6 bases and J by 3 bases, with 8 bases left in between. The germline V gene encodes CDR1 ENHRY and CDR2 SYGVKD.

The rearrangement links TRBV4-1 to TRBJ1-1; TRBD1 agrees at 9 bases. V lost 1 base and J lost 3; bases outside the gene matches: 3. The CDR3 extends over 15 amino acids. Germline V gene sequence: CDR1 MGHRA, CDR2 YSYEKL. CDR3 residues: CASSQAWDRDTEAFF. DNA of the CDR3: TGCGCCAGCAGCCAAGCTTGGGACAGGGACACTGAAGCTTTCTTT.

The chain has TRBV6-1 and TRBJ1-5; D is unresolved. Germline V CDR1 and CDR2: MNHNS, SASEGT. The CDR3 has 14 residues. V was clipped by 7 bases and J by 4 bases, with 14 bases between them. The CDR3 region has the DNA TGTGCCAGCACTTCCGGGGATGGAAATCAGCCCCAGCATTTT. Translated, it gives CASTSGDGNQPQHF.

The CDR3 coding sequence is TGTGCCAGTAGCCCTACTAGCGGGGTGTTCGATGAGCAGTTCTTC. Its protein product is CASSPTSGVFDEQFF. The gene calls are TRBV19 and TRBJ2-1; 10 bases agree with TRBD2. The V segment lost 6 bases and the J segment 8 bases; nucleotides outside the gene matches: 10. This CDR3 region has 15 residues. Germline V gene sequence: CDR1 LNHDA, CDR2 SQIVND (reference sequence).

The chain combines TRBV19 with TRBJ1-4; D is possibly TRBD1 (5 bases). V was pared by 3 bases and J by 7 bases, with 18 bases between. The CDR3 is 16 residues long. The germline V gene has CDR1 LNHDA and CDR2 SQIVND (reference sequence). The CDR3 loop is CASSILGGLSSEKLFF. The CDR3 DNA is TGTGCCAGTAGTATCTTGGGGGGTCTCAGCTCTGAAAAACTGTTTTTT.

The chain employs TRBV7-9 and TRBJ2-7; D perhaps matches TRBD1 (6 bases). CDR3 length: 12 amino acids. The ends were cut back, 8 bases at V and 4 bases at J, with 12 bases in the middle. Germline-derived CDR1 and CDR2 are SEHNR and FQNEAQ (reference sequence). The CDR3 DNA reads as TGTGCCAGCGGGGGCTCCAGGTACGAGCAGTACTTC. Its translation is CASGGSRYEQYF.